In its sample, the clone carrying this T cell receptor beta chain was seen a few times. Its antigen remains unknown. CD4+ T cells that had been cultured provided DNA sequenced with the Oncomine TCR Beta short-read assay. One entry per CDR3 protein, called by TCRdb with MiXCR from the PCR reads. The table lists under 25,000 distinct CDR3 sequences, about 61% of them singletons. From germline, CDR1 is MGHDK and CDR2 SYGVNS. The V gene end was trimmed by 7 bases and the J gene end by 8 bases; junction bases not matched to a gene: 8. The CDR3 has 14 amino acids. Treatment meaning: roughly nine-day PBMC culture with coronavirus spike peptide pools or control peptides (ViraFEST assay). This sample is drawn from a study of vaccination and CD4 T cells after COVID-19. Study overall: At a median about 72 days (range 14 to 241) after dose two, post-vaccine samples were obtained.

The TCR sequence derives from a human donor who had recovered from COVID-19. Sample: CD4+ T cells from blood, cultured in vitro. V and J are TRBV25-1 and TRBJ1-2, with 12 bases aligning to TRBD1. The CDR3 DNA reads as TGTGCCAGCAACCCGGGACAGGGGGCAAGGGGCTACACCTTC. Translated: CASNPGQGARGYTF.